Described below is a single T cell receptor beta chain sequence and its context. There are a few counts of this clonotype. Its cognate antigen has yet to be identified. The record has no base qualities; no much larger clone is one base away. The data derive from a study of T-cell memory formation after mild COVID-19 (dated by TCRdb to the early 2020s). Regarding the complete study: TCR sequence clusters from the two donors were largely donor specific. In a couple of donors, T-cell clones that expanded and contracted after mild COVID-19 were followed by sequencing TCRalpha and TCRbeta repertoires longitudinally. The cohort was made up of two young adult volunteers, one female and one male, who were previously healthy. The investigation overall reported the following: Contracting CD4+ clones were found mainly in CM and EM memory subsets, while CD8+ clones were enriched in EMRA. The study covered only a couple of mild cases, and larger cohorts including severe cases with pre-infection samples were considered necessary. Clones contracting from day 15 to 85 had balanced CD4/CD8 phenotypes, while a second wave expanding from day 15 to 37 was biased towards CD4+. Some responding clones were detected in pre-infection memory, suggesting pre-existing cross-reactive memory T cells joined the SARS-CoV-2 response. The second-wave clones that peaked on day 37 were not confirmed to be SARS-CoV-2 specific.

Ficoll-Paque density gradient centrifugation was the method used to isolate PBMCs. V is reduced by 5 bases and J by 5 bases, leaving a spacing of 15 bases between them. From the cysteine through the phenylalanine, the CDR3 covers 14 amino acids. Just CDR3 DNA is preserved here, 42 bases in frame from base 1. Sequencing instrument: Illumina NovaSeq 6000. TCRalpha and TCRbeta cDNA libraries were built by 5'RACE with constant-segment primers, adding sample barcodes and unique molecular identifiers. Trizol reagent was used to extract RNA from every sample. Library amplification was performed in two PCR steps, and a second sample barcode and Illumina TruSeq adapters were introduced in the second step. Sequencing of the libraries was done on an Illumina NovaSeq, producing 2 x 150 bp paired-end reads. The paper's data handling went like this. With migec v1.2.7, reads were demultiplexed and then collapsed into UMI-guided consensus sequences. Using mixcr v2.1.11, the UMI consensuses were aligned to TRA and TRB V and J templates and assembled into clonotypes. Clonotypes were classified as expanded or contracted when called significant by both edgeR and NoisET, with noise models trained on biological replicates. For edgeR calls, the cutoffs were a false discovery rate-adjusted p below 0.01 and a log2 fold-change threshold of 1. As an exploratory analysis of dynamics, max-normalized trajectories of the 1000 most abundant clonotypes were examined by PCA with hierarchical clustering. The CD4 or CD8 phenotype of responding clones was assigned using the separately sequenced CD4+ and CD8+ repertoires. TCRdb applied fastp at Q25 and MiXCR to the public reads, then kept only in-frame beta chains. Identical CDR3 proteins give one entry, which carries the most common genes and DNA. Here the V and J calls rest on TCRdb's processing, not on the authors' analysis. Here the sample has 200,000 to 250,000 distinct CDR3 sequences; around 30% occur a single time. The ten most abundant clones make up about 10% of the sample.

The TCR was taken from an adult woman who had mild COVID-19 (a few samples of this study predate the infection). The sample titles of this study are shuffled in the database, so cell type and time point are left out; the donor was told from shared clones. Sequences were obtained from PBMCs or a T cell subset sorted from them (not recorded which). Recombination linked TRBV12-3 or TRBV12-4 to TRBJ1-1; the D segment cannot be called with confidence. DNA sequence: TGTGCCAGCAGTCTATCGCTGGGGTCGACTGAAGCTTTCTTT. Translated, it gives CASSLSLGSTEAFF.